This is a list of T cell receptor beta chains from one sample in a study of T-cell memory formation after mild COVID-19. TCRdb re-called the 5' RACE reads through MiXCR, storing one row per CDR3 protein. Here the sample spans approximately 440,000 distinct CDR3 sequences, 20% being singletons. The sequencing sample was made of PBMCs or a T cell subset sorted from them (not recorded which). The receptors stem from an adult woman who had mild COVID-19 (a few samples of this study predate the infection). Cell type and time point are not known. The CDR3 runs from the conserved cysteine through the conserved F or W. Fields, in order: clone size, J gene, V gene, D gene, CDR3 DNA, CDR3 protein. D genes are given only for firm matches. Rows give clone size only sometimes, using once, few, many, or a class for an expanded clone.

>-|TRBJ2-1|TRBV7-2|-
TGTGCCAGCAGCTTAGTGGGTACGACAGCCCGGGGCAATGAGCAGTTCTTC
CASSLVGTTARGNEQFF
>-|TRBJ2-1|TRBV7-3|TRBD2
TGTGCCAGCAGCTATGGCACTAGCGGGGGGGCAAATGAGCAGTTCTTC
CASSYGTSGGANEQFF
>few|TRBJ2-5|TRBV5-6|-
TGTGCCAGCAGCTCCCGTTTTAGCCGAGACGAGACCCAGTACTTC
CASSSRFSRDETQYF
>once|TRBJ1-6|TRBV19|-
TGTGCCAGTAGTGAAGCTCCCACGAGTTCACCCCTCCACTTT
CASSEAPTSSPLHF
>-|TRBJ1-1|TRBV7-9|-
TGTGCCAGCAGGGGATCCGATAACACTGAAGCTTTCTTT
CASRGSDNTEAFF
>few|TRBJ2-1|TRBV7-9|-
TGTGCCAGCAGCTTATCCGGGGGCCGAAACAATGAGCAGTTCTTC
CASSLSGGRNNEQFF
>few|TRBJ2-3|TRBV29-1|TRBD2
TGCAGCGTTGGACTAGCGGGAAAGCAGTATTTT
CSVGLAGKQYF
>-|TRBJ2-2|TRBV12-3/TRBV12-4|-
TGTGCCAGCAGTTTGGAGCCCGGGGAGCTGTTTTTT
CASSLEPGELFF
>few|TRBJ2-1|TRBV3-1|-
TGTGCCAGCAGCCGGAACGGTGAGCAGTTCTTC
CASSRNGEQFF
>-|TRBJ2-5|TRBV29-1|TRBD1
TGCAGCGTTGGACAACCGGGACAGATACAAGAGACCCAGTACTTC
CSVGQPGQIQETQYF
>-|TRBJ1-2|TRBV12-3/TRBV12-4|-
TGTGCCAGCAGGAGAGGGGGAGACTATGGCTACACCTTC
CASRRGGDYGYTF
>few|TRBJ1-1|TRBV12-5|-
TGTGCTATACGGACAGCGAACACTGAAGCTTTCTTT
CAIRTANTEAFF
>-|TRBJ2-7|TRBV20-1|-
TGCAGTGCTGCCCAAGCTTACGAGCAGTACTTC
CSAAQAYEQYF
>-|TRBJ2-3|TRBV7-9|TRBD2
TGTGCCAGCAGCTCGACTAGCGGGGGGGCCAGTACAGATACGCAGTATTTT
CASSSTSGGASTDTQYF
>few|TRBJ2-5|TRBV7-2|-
TGTGCCAGCAGCTTCAGTCGTAAAGAGACCCAGTACTTC
CASSFSRKETQYF
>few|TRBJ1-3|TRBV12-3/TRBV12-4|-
TGTGCCAGCAGTTTAGTGACTGTAGGAAACACCATATATTTT
CASSLVTVGNTIYF
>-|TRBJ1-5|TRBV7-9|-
TGTGCCAGCAGCTTAGCGGACGGACTACGGTCCCATCAGCCCCAGCATTTT
CASSLADGLRSHQPQHF
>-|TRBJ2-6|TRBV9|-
TGTGCCAGCAGCGTTCAACTGGGTGGGGCCAACGTCCTGACTTTC
CASSVQLGGANVLTF
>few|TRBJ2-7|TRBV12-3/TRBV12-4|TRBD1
TGTGCCAGCAGATCGGGACAGCCCTACGAGCAGTACTTC
CASRSGQPYEQYF
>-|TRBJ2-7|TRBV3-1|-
TGTGCCAGCAGCCAAGTTCCCGGGGACTCCTACGAGCAGTACTTC
CASSQVPGDSYEQYF
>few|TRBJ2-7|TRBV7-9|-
TGTGCCAGCAGCCACCGGGACACTTCCTACGAGCAGTACTTC
CASSHRDTSYEQYF
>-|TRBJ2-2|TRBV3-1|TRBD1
TGTGCCAGCAGCCCATTCGACAGGGCCGCATGGACCGGGGAGCTGTTTTTT
CASSPFDRAAWTGELFF
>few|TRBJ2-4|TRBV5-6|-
TGTGCCAGCAGCTTGTTGGAGCTACTAGCCAAAAACATTCAGTACTTC
CASSLLELLAKNIQYF
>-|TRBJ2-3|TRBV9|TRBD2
TGTGCCAGCAGCGCCGGACTAGCGGGGGGGCGGTCAGATACGCAGTATTTT
CASSAGLAGGRSDTQYF
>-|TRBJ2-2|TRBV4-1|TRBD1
TGCGCCAGCAGTCCCTTGGGACAGGGGGTTAACACCGGGGAGCTGTTTTTT
CASSPLGQGVNTGELFF
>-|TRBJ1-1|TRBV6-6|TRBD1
TGTGCCAGCCTGGACAGGGAGTACACTGAAGCTTTCTTT
CASLDREYTEAFF
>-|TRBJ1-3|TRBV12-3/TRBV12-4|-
TGTGCCAGCTGCCTAATTCAGGGAATCGGTGGGAAGGGAAACACCATATATTTT
CASCLIQGIGGKGNTIYF
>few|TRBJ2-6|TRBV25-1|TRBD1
TGTGCCAGCACCGGACAGGGATGGTCTGGGGCCAACGTCCTGACTTTC
CASTGQGWSGANVLTF
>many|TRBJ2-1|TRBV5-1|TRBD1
TGCGCCAGCAGTTTAGGGACAGGGGCCTACAATGAGCAGTTCTTC
CASSLGTGAYNEQFF
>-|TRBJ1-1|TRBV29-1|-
TGCAGCGTTGAAGATCCGTGGACAGAAGCTTTCTTT
CSVEDPWTEAFF
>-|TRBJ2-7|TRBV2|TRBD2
TGTGCCAGCAGTTCCCAGCGGGGGAGCTACGAGCAGTACTTC
CASSSQRGSYEQYF
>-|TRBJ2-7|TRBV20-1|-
TGCAGTGCTAGAGCGGTAAGAAGCGAGCAGTACTTC
CSARAVRSEQYF
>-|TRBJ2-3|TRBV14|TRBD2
TGTGCCAGCAGCACCAGCCATCCTAGCGGGTTCACAGATACGCAGTATTTT
CASSTSHPSGFTDTQYF
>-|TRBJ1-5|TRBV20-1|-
TGCAGTGCTAGAGATCCCGGACGGAATAGCAATCAGCCCCAGCATTTT
CSARDPGRNSNQPQHF
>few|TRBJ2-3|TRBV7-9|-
TGTGCCAGCAGCTGGGATACGCAGTATTTT
CASSWDTQYF
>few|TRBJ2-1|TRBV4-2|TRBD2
TGTGCCAGCAGCCAAGATTGGCCGACTAGCGGGGGGCCCTACAATGAGCAGTTCTTC
CASSQDWPTSGGPYNEQFF
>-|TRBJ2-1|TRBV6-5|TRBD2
TGTGCCAGCAGTTACGGAGCGGGAGGGCCCGATGAGCAGTTCTTC
CASSYGAGGPDEQFF
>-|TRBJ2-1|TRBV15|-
TGTGCCACCAGCAGTTATAGGGGAGGTGAGCAGTTCTTC
CATSSYRGGEQFF
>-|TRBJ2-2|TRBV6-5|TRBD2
TGTGCCAGCAGTTACATAGCGGGGCGGGAGCTGTTTTTT
CASSYIAGRELFF
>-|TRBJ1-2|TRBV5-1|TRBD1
TGCGCCACTGCCCAGGGGGCTGACTATGGCTACACCTTC
CATAQGADYGYTF
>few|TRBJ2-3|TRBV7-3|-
TGTGCCAGCAGCTTAGGGGTGGGGAAGGGACGCACAGATACGCAGTATTTT
CASSLGVGKGRTDTQYF
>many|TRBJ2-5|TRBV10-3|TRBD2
TGTGCCATCAGCCCTAGCGGGGGTCGAGAGACCCAGTACTTC
CAISPSGGRETQYF
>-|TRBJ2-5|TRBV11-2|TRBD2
TGTGCCAGCAGCGTAGGGACCAGCGGGGGGGCCGAGACCCAGTACTTC
CASSVGTSGGAETQYF
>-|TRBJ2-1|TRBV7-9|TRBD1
TGTGCCAGCAGCGTGGGACAGGGGGCAAAATACAATGAGCAGTTCTTC
CASSVGQGAKYNEQFF
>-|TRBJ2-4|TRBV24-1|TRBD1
TGTGCCACCAGTGATGGACAGGCGGGCATGACGATTCAGTACTTC
CATSDGQAGMTIQYF
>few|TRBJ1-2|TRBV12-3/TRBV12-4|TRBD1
TGTGCCAGCAGGCGACAGGGGCGGTATGGCTACACCTTC
CASRRQGRYGYTF
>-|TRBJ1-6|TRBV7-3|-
TGTGCCAGCAGCTCAGCAGGGAATAATTCACCCCTCCACTTT
CASSSAGNNSPLHF